This section outlines one T cell receptor (beta chain) sequence together with its context. This specimen comes from a study of blood T cell repertoires in COVID-19. Study as a whole: The samples span acute and convalescent COVID-19 from the United States, Italy and Spain. T cells, B-cell-depleted T cells, or PBMCs provided the cDNA or gDNA that served as material.

The trim removed 3 bases at V and 9 bases at J, leaving 10 bases unmatched. Germline V lookup: CDR1 LGHDT, CDR2 YNNKEL (reference sequence). The CDR3 has 14 residues. Authors' methods: Amplifying reference gene primers gave estimates of nucleated cell counts. Data came from immunoSEQ multiplex PCR; TCRdb stores just in-frame clones and leaves some out. V, J and clone size reflect that table, while D and trimming were determined from the DNA. The sample has 300,000 or so clones, about 87% seen once. The sequence was collected from a woman in her thirties or forties with acute or convalescent COVID-19. J is TRBJ1-2 and V is TRBV3-1 (or the pseudogene TRBV3-2), with 7 bases identical to TRBD1. Material: peripheral blood. CDR3 coding DNA: TGTGCCAGCAGCCATTCTGACAGGGCGTACCGCTACACCTTC. This codes for CASSHSDRAYRYTF.